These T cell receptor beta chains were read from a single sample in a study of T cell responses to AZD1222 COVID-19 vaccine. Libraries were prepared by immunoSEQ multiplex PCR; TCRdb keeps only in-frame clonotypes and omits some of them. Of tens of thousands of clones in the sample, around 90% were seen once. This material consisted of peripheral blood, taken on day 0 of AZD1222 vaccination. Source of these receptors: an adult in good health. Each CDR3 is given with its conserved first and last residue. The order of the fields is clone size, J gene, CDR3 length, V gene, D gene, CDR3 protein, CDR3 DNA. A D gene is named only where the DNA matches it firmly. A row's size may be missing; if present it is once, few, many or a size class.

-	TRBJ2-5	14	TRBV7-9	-	CASSLSRGIGTQYF	TGTGCCAGCAGCTTATCTAGGGGAATTGGGACCCAGTACTTC
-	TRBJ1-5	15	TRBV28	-	CASSFRAAGNQPQHF	TGTGCCAGCAGTTTTAGGGCGGCGGGCAATCAGCCCCAGCATTTT
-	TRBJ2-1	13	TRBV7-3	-	CTSSSTGYNEQFF	TGTACCAGCAGCTCGACCGGTTACAATGAGCAGTTCTTC
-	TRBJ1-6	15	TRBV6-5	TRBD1	CASSPTGQFGSPLHF	TGTGCCAGCAGCCCGACAGGGCAATTCGGATCACCCCTCCACTTT
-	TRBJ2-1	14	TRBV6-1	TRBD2	CASSEGTSRYEQFF	TGTGCCAGCAGTGAAGGGACTAGCAGGTATGAGCAGTTCTTC
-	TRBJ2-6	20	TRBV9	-	CASSPRLTFEIESGANVLTF	TGTGCCAGCAGCCCCAGACTAACCTTCGAGATAGAGTCTGGGGCCAACGTCCTGACTTTC
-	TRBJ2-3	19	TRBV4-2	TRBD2	CASSQVGLAGDDSTDTQYF	TGTGCCAGCAGCCAAGTGGGACTAGCGGGGGACGATAGCACAGATACGCAGTATTTT
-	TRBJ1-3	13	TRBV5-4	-	CASSFQAGNTIYF	TGTGCCAGCAGCTTCCAAGCCGGAAACACCATATATTTT
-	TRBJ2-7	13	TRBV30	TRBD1	CAWSGQGVNEQYF	TGTGCCTGGAGTGGACAGGGGGTAAACGAGCAGTACTTC
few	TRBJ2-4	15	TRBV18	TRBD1	CASSRTGQGENIQYF	TGTGCCAGCTCACGAACCGGACAGGGGGAGAACATTCAGTACTTC
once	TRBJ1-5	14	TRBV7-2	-	CASSSGPGTQPQHF	TGTGCCAGCAGCTCGGGACCAGGGACTCAGCCCCAGCATTTT
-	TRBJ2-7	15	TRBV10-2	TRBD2	CASSESREAPYEQYF	TGCGCCAGCAGTGAGTCGCGGGAGGCGCCCTACGAGCAGTACTTC
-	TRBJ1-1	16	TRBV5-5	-	CASSLVLGRLNTEAFF	TGTGCCAGCAGCTTGGTACTTGGCAGATTGAACACTGAAGCTTTCTTT
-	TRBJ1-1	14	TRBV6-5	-	CASSYDWGDTEAFF	TGTGCCAGCAGTTATGATTGGGGTGACACTGAAGCTTTCTTT
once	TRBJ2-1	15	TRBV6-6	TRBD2	CATRLAVSSYNEQFF	TGTGCCACCAGACTAGCGGTAAGCTCCTACAATGAGCAGTTCTTC
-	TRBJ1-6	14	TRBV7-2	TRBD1	CASSGDRGYSPLHF	TGTGCCAGCAGTGGGGACAGGGGGTATTCACCCCTCCACTTT
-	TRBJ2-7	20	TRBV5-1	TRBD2	CASSFGGRTSGRIASYEQYF	TGCGCCAGCAGCTTTGGGGGGCGGACTAGCGGACGTATAGCCTCCTACGAGCAGTACTTC
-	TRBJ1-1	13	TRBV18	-	CASSPSMNTEAFF	TGTGCCAGCTCACCGTCCATGAACACTGAAGCTTTCTTT
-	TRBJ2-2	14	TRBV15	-	CATSRDREYGELFF	TGTGCCACCAGCAGAGATAGGGAGTACGGGGAGCTGTTTTTT
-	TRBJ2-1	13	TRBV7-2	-	CASSLGGANEQFF	TGTGCCAGCAGCTTAGGAGGGGCCAATGAGCAGTTCTTC
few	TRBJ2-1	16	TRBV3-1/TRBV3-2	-	CASSQEFQERYNEQFF	TGTGCCAGCAGCCAAGAATTCCAGGAAAGATACAATGAGCAGTTCTTC
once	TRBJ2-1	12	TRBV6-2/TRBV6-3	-	CASSYERNEQFF	TGTGCCAGCAGTTACGAGCGCAATGAGCAGTTCTTC
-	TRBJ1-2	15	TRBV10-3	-	CAISESVGGAVGYTF	TGTGCCATCAGTGAGTCGGTCGGGGGCGCGGTTGGCTACACCTTC
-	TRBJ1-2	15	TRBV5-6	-	CASSLVGLINYGYTF	TGTGCCAGCAGCTTGGTTGGCCTTATTAACTATGGCTACACCTTC
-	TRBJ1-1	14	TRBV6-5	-	CASSLWGADTEAFF	TGTGCCAGCAGTCTCTGGGGGGCTGACACTGAAGCTTTCTTT
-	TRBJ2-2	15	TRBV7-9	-	CASTPSGTYTGELFF	TGTGCCAGCACCCCCTCAGGGACTTACACCGGGGAGCTGTTTTTT
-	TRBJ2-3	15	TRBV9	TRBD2	CASSPGLAGADTQYF	TGTGCCAGCAGCCCAGGACTAGCGGGAGCAGATACGCAGTATTTT
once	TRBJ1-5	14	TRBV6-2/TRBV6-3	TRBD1	CASSSQTGSQPQHF	TGTGCCAGCAGTTCCCAGACAGGGAGCCAGCCCCAGCATTTT
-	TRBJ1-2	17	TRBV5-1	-	CASSPVGSGLQNYGYTF	TGCGCCAGCAGCCCGGTGGGGTCGGGGCTCCAGAACTATGGCTACACCTTC
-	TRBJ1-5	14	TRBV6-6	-	CASLRDNGNQPQHF	TGTGCCAGCCTTCGGGACAACGGCAATCAGCCCCAGCATTTT
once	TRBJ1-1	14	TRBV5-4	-	CASSLEGGNTEAFF	TGTGCCAGCAGCTTGGAAGGGGGTAACACTGAAGCTTTCTTT
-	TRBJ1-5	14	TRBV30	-	CAWSSGVGDGPQHF	TGTGCCTGGAGTTCCGGGGTCGGGGATGGGCCCCAGCATTTT
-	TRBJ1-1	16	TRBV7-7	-	CASSLGIEILNTEAFF	TGTGCTAGCAGCTTAGGGATTGAAATCTTGAACACTGAAGCTTTCTTT